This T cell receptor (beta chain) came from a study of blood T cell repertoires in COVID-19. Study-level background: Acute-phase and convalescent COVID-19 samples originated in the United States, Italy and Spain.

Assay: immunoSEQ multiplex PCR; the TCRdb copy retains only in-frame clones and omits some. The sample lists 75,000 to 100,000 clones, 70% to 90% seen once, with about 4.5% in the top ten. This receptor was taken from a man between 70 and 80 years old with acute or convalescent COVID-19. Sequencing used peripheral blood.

This chain's CDR3 is CASSPQGARSETQYF. CDR3 DNA: TGTGCCAGCAGCCCCCAGGGGGCTAGGTCCGAGACCCAGTACTTC. The chain has TRBV11-2 and TRBJ2-5; TRBD1 matches at 8 bases. CDR3 size: 15 residues. V gave up 5 bases and J gave up 5 bases; unmatched junction bases: 10. Germline V gives CDR1 SGHAT, CDR2 FQNNGV.